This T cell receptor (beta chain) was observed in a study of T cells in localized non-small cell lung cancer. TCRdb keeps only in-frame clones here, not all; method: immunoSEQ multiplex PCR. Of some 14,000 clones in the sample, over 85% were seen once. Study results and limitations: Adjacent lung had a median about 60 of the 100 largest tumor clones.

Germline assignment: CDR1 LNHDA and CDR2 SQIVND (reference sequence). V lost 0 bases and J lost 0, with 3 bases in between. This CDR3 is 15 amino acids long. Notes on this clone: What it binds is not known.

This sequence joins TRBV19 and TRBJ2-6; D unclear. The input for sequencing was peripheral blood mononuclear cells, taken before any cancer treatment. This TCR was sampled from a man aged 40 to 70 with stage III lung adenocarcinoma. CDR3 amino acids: CASSIDYSGANVLTF. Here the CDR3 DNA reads TGTGCCAGTAGTATAGACTACTCTGGGGCCAACGTCCTGACTTTC.